The 7 T cell receptor beta chains reported below all come from one sample, sequenced in a study of regulatory T cells in long-lasting Graves disease. Regarding time point: newly diagnosed GD, antithyroid drugs for less than 3 months. After RNA was extracted from PBMCs, the TCR library was made from it. Relying on iRepertoire HTBI primers and Arm-PCR of CDR3 regions, the team built TCR beta libraries. TCRdb reprocessed the multiplex PCR reads via MiXCR and lists one record per CDR3 protein. The sample has some 250,000 distinct CDR3 sequences; about 20% are singletons. These data also formed part of another study, on T cells in Graves' hyperthyroidism and ophthalmopathy.

The input for sequencing was peripheral blood mononuclear cells (PBMCs), taken at new diagnosis, from a patient treated with antithyroid drugs. Every receptor here comes from a woman aged 25 to 45 with Graves disease.

DNA for the CDR3: TGTGCCAGCAGCGGCCGGGACAGGGTGGTTTACGAGGACACCGGGGAGCTGTTTTTT. This encodes CASSGRDRVVYEDTGELFF. V and J are TRBV9 and TRBJ2-2; 9 nucleotides match TRBD1. CDR3 size: 19 residues. V lost 3 bases to trimming and J lost 3 bases; unmatched junction nucleotides: 15. The germline CDR1 and CDR2 sequences are SGDLS and YYNGEE.

This clonotype occurred many times. One end of the junction fails to match germline, which may point to a read error. This chain uses TRBV6-1 with TRBJ2-2, with no clear D. Looked up from germline, CDR1 is MNHNS and CDR2 is SASEGT. This CDR3 has 14 residues. CDR3 residues: CASGDSLLAGELFF. The CDR3, as DNA: TGTGCCAGCGGTGACTCCCTGTTGGCCGGGGAGCTGTTTTTT.

This clonotype was recorded many times. This chain uses TRBV12-3 or TRBV12-4 with TRBJ2-7; D possibly corresponds to TRBD1 (8 bases). The CDR3 loop spans 14 amino acids. V lost 4 bases and J 3 bases, leaving 13 bases between the germline ends. The CDR3 region has the DNA TGTGCCAGCAGTTACAGGGGGGAGGGCTACGAGCAGTACTTC. Translation: CASSYRGEGYEQYF.

This sequence joins TRBV7-9 and TRBJ2-7, with 8 bases aligning to TRBD1. V shed 0 bases and J 1 base; nucleotides not matched to a gene: 17. Germline CDR1 and CDR2: SEHNR and FQNEAQ (reference sequence). The CDR3 runs 20 residues. The CDR3 spells CASSLARVLNWGQASYEQYF. In DNA, the CDR3 is TGTGCCAGCAGCTTAGCGCGAGTGTTGAATTGGGGACAGGCATCCTACGAGCAGTACTTC.

This clonotype was detected many times. This chain connects TRBV18 to TRBJ2-7; D possibly corresponds to TRBD1 (6 bases). Germline V lookup: CDR1 KGHSH, CDR2 LQKENI. V lost 4 bases and J 2 bases, leaving 9 bases between the germline ends. CDR3 length: 13 amino acids. CDR3 protein: CASSQQGPYEQYF. CDR3 in DNA: TGTGCCAGCTCACAACAGGGCCCCTACGAGCAGTACTTC. Together with reference TRBV18 and TRBJ2-7, the CDR3 gives the full variable domain: NAGVMQNPRHLVRRRGQEARLRCSPMKGHSHVYWYRQLPEEGLKFMVYLQKENIIDESGMPKERFSAEFPKEGPSILRIQQVVRGDSAAYFCASSQQGPYEQYFGPGTRLTVT.

This clonotype was counted ten times or more. CDR3 coding DNA: TGCAGTGCTAGAGCCCTTGCCGTCTCCTACAATGAGCAGTTCTTC. This codes for CSARALAVSYNEQFF. J is TRBJ2-1 and V is TRBV20-1; the D is unclear. The CDR3 sequence is 15 residues long. Germline V gene lookup returns CDR1 DFQATT and CDR2 SNEGSKA (reference sequence). Between the trimmed V and J ends, which lost 1 base and 0 bases, there was a span of 10 bases.

Details on this clonotype: A junction end diverges from the germline sequence, so it may reflect a read error. The V gene is TRBV3-1, the J gene TRBJ1-1; D is uncertain. CDR3 length: 12 amino acids. Germline values: CDR1 LGHDT, CDR2 YNNKEL (reference sequence). The DNA of the CDR3 is TGTGCCAGCCGCAGGAGGAACACTGAAGCTTTCTTC. Translating gives CASRRRNTEAFF.